Listed below are T cell receptor beta chains from one sample, sequenced in a study of blood T cells in healthy people across ages. TCRdb called the 5' RACE reads again in MiXCR, with one record for every CDR3 protein. The sample lists around 400,000 distinct CDR3 sequences, about 52% occurring once. The source material was blood. These receptors were collected from a man aged 60-69 years in good health. The CDR3 runs from the conserved cysteine through the conserved F or W. A D gene is named only where the DNA matches it firmly. Some rows have no size entry. The others give once, few or many, or a class for an expanded clone.

>TRBJ2-7|TRBV4-3|NA|NA
CASSQGDSGGRATYEQYF
TGCGCCAGCAGCCAAGGAGACTCGGGGGGCAGGGCGACCTACGAGCAGTACTTC
>TRBJ2-5|TRBV30|NA|few
CAWNQDSQETQYF
TGTGCCTGGAATCAGGACAGCCAAGAGACCCAGTACTTC
>TRBJ2-4|TRBV13|NA|NA
CASSLGGTGLPQYF
TGTGCCAGCAGTCTCGGGGGGACAGGCCTCCCCCAGTACTTC
>TRBJ1-2|TRBV6-5|NA|NA
CASHFGNYGYTF
TGTGCCAGTCACTTCGGCAACTATGGCTACACCTTC
>TRBJ2-5|TRBV9|NA|many
CASSVAGGAQETQYF
TGTGCCAGCAGCGTAGCTGGGGGCGCCCAAGAGACCCAGTACTTC
>TRBJ2-3|TRBV29-1|NA|few
CSVDTAQLGDTQYF
TGCAGCGTGGATACAGCACAACTAGGAGATACGCAGTATTTT
>TRBJ2-5|TRBV9|TRBD2|NA
CASSVDLPSGSLNEQYF
TGTGCCAGCAGCGTAGATTTACCTAGCGGGAGTTTGAATGAGCAGTACTTC
>TRBJ2-1|TRBV10-3|TRBD2|NA
CAISRASGSYNEQFF
TGTGCCATCAGTAGGGCTAGCGGATCCTACAATGAGCAGTTCTTC
>TRBJ2-7|TRBV5-8|NA|NA
CASSLGGLTYEQYF
TGTGCCAGCAGCTTGGGGGGCCTGACCTACGAGCAGTACTTC
>TRBJ2-6|TRBV4-2|NA|few
CASSQDMAGSLSGANVLTF
TGTGCCAGCAGCCAAGATATGGCAGGGTCTCTCTCTGGGGCCAACGTCCTGACTTTC
>TRBJ2-5|TRBV7-9|NA|NA
CASSLNVVGETQYF
TGTGCCAGCAGCTTAAACGTCGTCGGAGAGACCCAGTACTTC
>TRBJ2-1|TRBV3-1|NA|many
CASSQPSSNEQFF
TGTGCCAGCAGCCAACCATCTAGCAATGAGCAGTTCTTC
>TRBJ2-1|TRBV7-3|NA|NA
CASSFGTEGEQFF
TGTGCCAGCAGCTTCGGGACTGAGGGTGAGCAGTTCTTC
>TRBJ2-3|TRBV4-1|NA|NA
CASSQTATDTQYF
TGCGCCAGCAGCCAGACAGCCACAGATACGCAGTATTTT
>TRBJ2-3|TRBV9|NA|NA
CASSVGQGYTDTQYF
TGTGCCAGCAGCGTTGGTCAGGGATACACAGATACGCAGTATTTT
>TRBJ2-3|TRBV29-1|TRBD2|few
CSVDGGMAGGTDTQYF
TGCAGCGTTGACGGGGGGATGGCGGGGGGCACAGATACGCAGTATTTT
>TRBJ1-2|TRBV20-1|NA|NA
CSARDRGGLGGYTF
TGCAGTGCTAGAGATCGAGGGGGGCTAGGTGGCTACACCTTC
>TRBJ2-7|TRBV19|NA|NA
CASSMGTYNEQYF
TGTGCCAGTAGTATGGGAACTTACAATGAGCAGTACTTC
>TRBJ2-7|TRBV11-2|NA|NA
CASRLQPVPYEQYF
TGTGCCAGCAGACTACAGCCGGTACCCTACGAGCAGTACTTC
>TRBJ2-4|TRBV29-1|NA|many
CSVRVLAQNIQYF
TGCAGCGTGAGGGTCCTAGCGCAAAACATTCAGTACTTC
>TRBJ2-7|TRBV2|TRBD1|NA
CASRRTTGWREQYF
TGTGCCAGCAGGAGAACGACAGGGTGGCGCGAGCAGTACTTC
>TRBJ1-1|TRBV7-8|NA|NA
CASSRWGAEAFF
TGTGCCAGCAGCCGGTGGGGCGCTGAAGCTTTCTTT
>TRBJ2-7|TRBV12-5|NA|few
CARPRQAPREQYF
TGTGCTAGACCCCGACAAGCCCCACGCGAGCAGTACTTC
>TRBJ1-2|TRBV6-1|NA|NA
CASSEEATANYGYTF
TGTGCCAGCAGTGAGGAGGCCACAGCAAACTATGGCTACACCTTC
>TRBJ2-7|TRBV7-2|NA|many
CASSLGRSYEQYF
TGTGCCAGCAGCTTGGGCAGGTCTTACGAGCAGTACTTC
>TRBJ2-4|TRBV27|TRBD1|many
CASSTTGWDIQYF
TGTGCCAGCAGTACGACAGGGTGGGACATTCAGTACTTC
>TRBJ2-3|TRBV7-2|TRBD1|many
CASSPQARTGWVDTQYF
TGTGCCAGCAGCCCCCAAGCGCGGACAGGGTGGGTAGATACGCAGTATTTT
>TRBJ2-7|TRBV3-1|NA|NA
CASSQDPGVHYEQYF
TGTGCCAGCAGCCAAGATCCAGGGGTCCACTACGAGCAGTACTTC
>TRBJ1-2|TRBV29-1|NA|few
CSVEDPGSHGYTF
TGCAGCGTTGAAGATCCAGGCAGCCATGGCTACACCTTC
>TRBJ2-1|TRBV7-3|NA|once
CASSLGGWTFGDEQFF
TGTGCCAGCAGCTTAGGAGGCTGGACGTTTGGGGATGAGCAGTTCTTC
>TRBJ2-7|TRBV20-1|TRBD2|NA
CSAPPQLAPYEQYF
TGCAGTGCCCCGCCGCAACTAGCGCCCTACGAGCAGTACTTC
>TRBJ2-3|TRBV30|NA|NA
CAWSAGGGGRDTQYF
TGTGCCTGGAGTGCTGGCGGGGGCGGGAGAGATACGCAGTATTTT
>TRBJ2-3|TRBV9|NA|NA
CASSVDAATDTQYF
TGTGCCAGCAGCGTAGATGCAGCCACAGATACGCAGTATTTT
>TRBJ2-3|TRBV20-1|TRBD2|NA
CSARDQASGSTDTQYF
TGCAGTGCTAGAGATCAGGCTAGCGGTAGCACAGATACGCAGTATTTT
>TRBJ1-2|TRBV7-9|NA|NA
CASSFGGGNDYGYTF
TGTGCCAGCAGCTTTGGGGGGGGTAACGACTATGGCTACACCTTC
>TRBJ2-4|TRBV11-2|NA|NA
CASSLDVERKNIQYF
TGTGCCAGCAGCTTAGATGTGGAGAGGAAAAACATTCAGTACTTC
>TRBJ2-6|TRBV11-2|NA|NA
CASSLERTPNSGANVLTF
TGTGCCAGCAGCTTAGAACGGACCCCAAACTCTGGGGCCAACGTCCTGACTTTC
>TRBJ1-2|TRBV6-1|NA|once
CASSADRNYGYTF
TGTGCCAGCAGCGCGGACAGAAACTATGGCTACACCTTC
>TRBJ1-1|TRBV12-3/TRBV12-4|NA|NA
CASSLGPGGAFF
TGTGCCAGCAGTTTAGGTCCCGGTGGAGCTTTCTTT
>TRBJ2-5|TRBV11-3|NA|NA
CASSPGIGNKKETQYF
TGTGCCAGCAGCCCGGGGATTGGAAACAAGAAAGAGACCCAGTACTTC
>TRBJ2-7|TRBV10-3|NA|NA
CAISPGGAAREQYF
TGTGCCATCAGCCCTGGGGGGGCGGCTCGCGAGCAGTACTTC
>TRBJ2-1|TRBV5-6|TRBD1|few
CASSQWTGGSIINEQFF
TGTGCCAGCAGCCAATGGACAGGGGGATCAATAATAAATGAGCAGTTCTTC
>TRBJ1-2|TRBV4-2|NA|few
CASSQESSGVNYGYTF
TGTGCCAGCAGCCAAGAGTCATCAGGGGTTAACTATGGCTACACCTTC
>TRBJ1-1|TRBV4-2|NA|few
CASSQVMGMNTEAFF
TGTGCCAGCAGCCAAGTGATGGGCATGAACACTGAAGCTTTCTTT
>TRBJ2-7|TRBV28|TRBD1|many
CASSLSLGQGPYEQYF
TGTGCCAGCAGTTTATCCCTGGGACAGGGACCCTACGAGCAGTACTTC
>TRBJ2-3|TRBV7-2|NA|NA
CAGSLAVSTDTQYF
TGTGCCGGCAGCTTGGCGGTCTCCACAGATACGCAGTATTTT
>TRBJ2-2|TRBV5-1|TRBD1|NA
CASRGVRTGENTGELFF
TGCGCCAGCAGGGGCGTCCGGACAGGGGAGAACACCGGGGAGCTGTTTTTT
>TRBJ1-4|TRBV6-2/TRBV6-3|TRBD1|NA
CAGSYPDRLRDEKLFF
TGTGCCGGCAGTTACCCGGACAGGCTCAGGGATGAAAAACTGTTTTTT
>TRBJ1-1|TRBV5-5|TRBD1|NA
CASSSSDRGAFF
TGTGCCAGCAGCTCCTCCGACAGGGGAGCTTTCTTT